This T cell receptor beta chain comes out of a study of T cell responses to AZD1222 COVID-19 vaccine. Study outcomes and limitations: Targets within unmutated variant regions were reportedly found for nearly half of spike-specific TCRs. Clonal diversity may have been underestimated in mostly white British donors. Only after the peak T cell response were repertoires sampled.

A remark on this clone: Its antigen is currently unknown.

Germline CDR1 reads SGHVS; CDR2 reads FQNEAQ. The V gene lost 1 base and the J gene lost 0 bases, with 9 bases spanning the gap. The CDR3 sequence is 15 residues long. Using immunoSEQ multiplex PCR, the repertoire was profiled, and TCRdb retains in-frame clones only, with some absent. The table shows some 150,000 clones, with roughly 84% occurring only once. Sequenced here: peripheral blood, sampled 28 days after the second AZD1222 dose. The chain combines TRBV7-8 with TRBJ1-2; D uncertain. The receptor's source is an adult who received the AZD1222 COVID-19 vaccine. The chain's CDR3 is CASSLGVWANYGYTF. In nucleotides, the CDR3 is TGTGCCAGCAGCTTAGGAGTTTGGGCTAACTATGGCTACACCTTC. The full variable domain, its missing parts supplied by reference TRBV7-8 and TRBJ1-2, is GAGVSQSPRYKVAKRGQDVALRCDPISGHVSLFWYQQALGQGPEFLTYFQNEAQLDKSGLPSDRFFAERPEGSVSTLKIQRTQQEDSAVYLCASSLGVWANYGYTFGSGTRLTVV.